This T cell receptor beta chain came from a study of PD-1 blockade in classical Hodgkin lymphoma. Sequencing was performed with immunoSEQ multiplex PCR; in TCRdb, only in-frame clones are kept and a portion is missing. The sample records 1,200 to 1,500 clones, around three quarters being singletons. V lost 4 bases to trimming and J lost 1 base, with 12 bases between them. The CDR3 is 14 residues long. CDR1 is SGHNT, CDR2 YYREEE, per germline (reference sequence). Time point reported: cycle 4 day 1 (C4D1), after 5 to 7 weeks of nivolumab. Every one of the patients relapsed after autologous stem cell transplantation (brentuximab vedotin exposure was variable). PBMCs, once thawed, yielded CD8+ T cells isolated by magnetic negative selection.

The sequence derives from a human donor with classical Hodgkin lymphoma. The donor label of this sample is uncertain. This specimen consisted of CD8+ T cells from blood, obtained before the fourth cycle of nivolumab. The chain has TRBV5-4 and TRBJ2-7; D gene uncertain. DNA for the CDR3: TGTGCCAGCAGCCACCGGACGAATTCCTACGAGCAGTACTTC. Its protein product is CASSHRTNSYEQYF.